This T cell receptor beta chain was captured by sequencing in a study of blood T cell repertoires in COVID-19. Study context: Whether acute or convalescent, the COVID-19 samples came from the United States, Italy and Spain. The analysed material was cDNA or gDNA that came from T cells, B-cell-depleted T cells, or PBMCs.

Germline CDR1 LGHDT, CDR2 YNNKEL (reference sequence). Trimming removed 0 bases at V and 7 bases at J, with 18 bases between. This CDR3 has 16 residues. Original handling: Amplifying reference gene primers gave estimates of nucleated cell counts. Data came from immunoSEQ multiplex PCR; TCRdb stores just in-frame clones and leaves some out. The DNA was the basis for D and trimming; V, J and clone size are from that table. Seen here are 75,000 to 100,000 clones, 70% to 90% observed once, and the top ten hold more than 4.5%. The clonotype was recovered from a man in his 70s with acute or convalescent COVID-19. The rearrangement uses TRBV3-1 (or the pseudogene TRBV3-2) and TRBJ1-1; TRBD1 might be the D (6 bases). The source material was peripheral blood. Written as DNA, the CDR3 is TGTGCCAGCAGCCAAGAGAGCGGCAGGGGATATGGTGAAGCTTTCTTT. This codes for CASSQESGRGYGEAFF.